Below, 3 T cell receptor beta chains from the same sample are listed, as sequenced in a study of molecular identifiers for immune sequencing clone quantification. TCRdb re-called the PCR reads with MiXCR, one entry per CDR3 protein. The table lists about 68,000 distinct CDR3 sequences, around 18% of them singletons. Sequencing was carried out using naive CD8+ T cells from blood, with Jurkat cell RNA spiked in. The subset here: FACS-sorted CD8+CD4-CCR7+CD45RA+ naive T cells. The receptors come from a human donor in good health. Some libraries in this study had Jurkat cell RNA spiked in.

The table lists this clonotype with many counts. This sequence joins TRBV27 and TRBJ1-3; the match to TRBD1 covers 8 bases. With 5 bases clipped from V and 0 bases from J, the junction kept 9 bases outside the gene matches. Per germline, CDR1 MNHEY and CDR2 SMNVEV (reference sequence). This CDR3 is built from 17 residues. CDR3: CASSQGQGPYSGNTIYF. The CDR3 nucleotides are TGTGCCAGCAGTCAAGGACAGGGACCTTACTCTGGAAACACCATATATTTT.

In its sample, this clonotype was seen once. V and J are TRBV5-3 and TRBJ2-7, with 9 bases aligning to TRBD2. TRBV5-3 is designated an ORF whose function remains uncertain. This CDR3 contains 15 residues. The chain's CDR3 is CVSSPGLAFTYEQYF. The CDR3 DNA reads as TGTGTCAGCAGCCCCGGACTAGCGTTTACCTACGAGCAGTACTTC.

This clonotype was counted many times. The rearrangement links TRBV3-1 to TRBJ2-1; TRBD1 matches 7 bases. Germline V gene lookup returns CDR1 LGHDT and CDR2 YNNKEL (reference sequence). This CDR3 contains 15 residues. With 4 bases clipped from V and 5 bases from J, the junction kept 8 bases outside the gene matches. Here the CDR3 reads CASSRKGTVDNEQFF. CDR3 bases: TGTGCCAGCAGCCGTAAAGGGACAGTGGACAATGAGCAGTTCTTC.